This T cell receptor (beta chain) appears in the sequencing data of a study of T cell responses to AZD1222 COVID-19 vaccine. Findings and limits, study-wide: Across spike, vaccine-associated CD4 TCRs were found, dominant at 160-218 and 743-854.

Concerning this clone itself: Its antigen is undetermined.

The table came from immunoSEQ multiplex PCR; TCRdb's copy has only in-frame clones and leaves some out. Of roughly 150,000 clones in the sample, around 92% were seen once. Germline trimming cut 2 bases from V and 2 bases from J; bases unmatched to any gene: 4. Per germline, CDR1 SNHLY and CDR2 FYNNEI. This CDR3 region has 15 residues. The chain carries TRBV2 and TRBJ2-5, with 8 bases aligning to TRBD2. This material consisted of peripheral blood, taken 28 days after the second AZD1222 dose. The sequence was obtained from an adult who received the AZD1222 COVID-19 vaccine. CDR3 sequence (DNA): TGTGCCAGCAGTGAAATGGGACTAGAACAAGAGACCCAGTACTTC. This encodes CASSEMGLEQETQYF. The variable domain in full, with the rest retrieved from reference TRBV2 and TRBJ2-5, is EPEVTQTPSHQVTQMGQEVILRCVPISNHLYFYWYRQILGQKVEFLVSFYNNEISEKSEIFDDQFSVERPDGSNFTLKIRSTKLEDSAMYFCASSEMGLEQETQYFGPGTRLLVL.